The clone carrying this T cell receptor (beta chain) came up many times. This CDR3 spans 15 amino acids. The junction had 9 bases not matched to a gene; V was cut back by 3 bases and J by 8 bases. Germline V gene data show CDR1 as SGHRS and CDR2 as YFSETQ. The data were taken from a study of T cells in Graves' hyperthyroidism and ophthalmopathy. RNA transcripts provided the source from which TCR beta CDR3 regions were amplified. Primed by the HTBI set, a first-round RT-PCR was run on the TCR CDR3. Via MiXCR, TCRdb re-called the multiplex PCR reads, giving one row per CDR3 protein. Seen here are over 500,000 distinct CDR3 sequences, around 15% observed once, and the top ten hold roughly 14%. Investigators excluded patients with uncontrolled infection, other autoimmune disease, pregnancy or lactation.

Material for sequencing was blood. The rearrangement links TRBV5-1 to TRBJ1-4; TRBD1 matches at 8 bases. This clonotype was obtained from a woman aged 35 to 49 with Graves' hyperthyroidism. DNA of the CDR3: TGCGCCAGCAGCTACCTGACAGGGGAGGGAGAAAAACTGTTTTTT. It codes for CASSYLTGEGEKLFF.